Listed below are T cell receptor beta chains from one sample, sequenced in a study of T cells in Graves' hyperthyroidism and ophthalmopathy. One entry per CDR3 protein results from TCRdb running MiXCR on the multiplex PCR reads. This sample has around 600,000 distinct CDR3 sequences, with around 14% found just once. Input material: blood. These receptors originate from a woman in her 30s with Graves' hyperthyroidism. Each CDR3 is given with its conserved first and last residue. Each record gives: clone size, J gene, V gene, D gene, CDR3 DNA, CDR3 protein. A D gene is named only where the DNA matches it firmly. Clone size, where shown, is once, few, many, or a class for clones that have expanded.

few TRBJ1-5 TRBV6-1 TRBD1 TGTGCCAGCAGTCCCAACCAGTTACAGGGGGCGGAACAGCCCCAGCATTTT CASSPNQLQGAEQPQHF
- TRBJ2-1 TRBV6-6 TRBD2 TGTGCCAGCAGTTACCAGTCCTTAGCGGGAGACCACAATGAGCAGTTCTTC CASSYQSLAGDHNEQFF
few TRBJ2-7 TRBV14 - TGTGCCAGCAGCCAATATCACAGCACCTACGAGCAGTACTTC CASSQYHSTYEQYF
- TRBJ1-1 TRBV29-1 - TGCAGCGTGACTACAGGAATAAACACTGAAGCTTTCTTT CSVTTGINTEAFF
- TRBJ2-1 TRBV7-9 - TGTGCCAGCAGCTTATGGCGTTTAGGCACCTCCTACAATGAGCAGTTCTTC CASSLWRLGTSYNEQFF
- TRBJ1-1 TRBV15 - TGTGCCACCATGGGAGGGTTAACTGAAGCTTTCTTT CATMGGLTEAFF
- TRBJ1-1 TRBV9 - TGTGCCAGCAGCGTAGGGCACGAAATGAACACTGAAGCTTTCTTT CASSVGHEMNTEAFF
many TRBJ2-4 TRBV27 TRBD1 TGTGCCAGCAGTTTAGTAGGGGGCGCCAAAAACATTCAGTACTTC CASSLVGGAKNIQYF
few TRBJ1-4 TRBV19 TRBD1 TGTGCCAGTAGTGCGGGACAGCAAGATGAAAAACTGTTTTTT CASSAGQQDEKLFF
few TRBJ2-2 TRBV10-3 TRBD2 TGTGCCATCAGTTCAAGCGGGGGAGGGACCACCGGGGAGCTGTTTTTT CAISSSGGGTTGELFF
many TRBJ1-1 TRBV7-8 - TGTGCCAGCAGCTTGGACAGCGCTAACACTGAAGCTTTCTTT CASSLDSANTEAFF
many TRBJ1-5 TRBV20-1 - TGCAGTGCTAGAGTGGGGTATCAGCCCCAGCATTTT CSARVGYQPQHF
many TRBJ2-1 TRBV12-3/TRBV12-4 TRBD2 TGTGCCAGCAGTTTGGGGACTAGCGGACCCTCCTACAATGAGCAGTTCTTC CASSLGTSGPSYNEQFF
- TRBJ2-4 TRBV6-1 TRBD2 TGTGCCAGCAGTGAAAAAGTGTACGGGGGGGTTCAGTACTTC CASSEKVYGGVQYF
many TRBJ2-3 TRBV18 - TGTGCCAGCTCACCAGGAGAGGGATCAGATACGCAGTATTTT CASSPGEGSDTQYF
many TRBJ2-7 TRBV29-1 - TGCAGCGGGAGAGGCTACGATTTTGAGCAGTACTTC CSGRGYDFEQYF
- TRBJ1-2 TRBV12-3/TRBV12-4 TRBD1 TGTGCCAGCAGTCCTGGATTGCGCGGACAGGGGGGGTTCAACTATGGCTACACCTTC CASSPGLRGQGGFNYGYTF
many TRBJ2-2 TRBV7-2 - TGTGCCAGCAGGACAGACGGGACCGACACCGGGGAGCTGTTTTTT CASRTDGTDTGELFF
few TRBJ2-7 TRBV29-1 - TGCAGCGTTTCGACGGCGCGGTGGGCGGGCTCAATCTACGAGCAGTACTTC CSVSTARWAGSIYEQYF
many TRBJ2-5 TRBV12-3/TRBV12-4 TRBD2 TGTGCCAGCAGTATAGCGGGAGGGGGCGAGACCCAGTACTTC CASSIAGGGETQYF
- TRBJ1-1 TRBV4-1 TRBD1 TGCGCCAGCAGCCTTATATACAGGGGGCTGACTGAAGCTTTCTTT CASSLIYRGLTEAFF
few TRBJ2-1 TRBV27 TRBD2 TGTGCCAGCAGTTCCAGGACTAGCGGGAGGGCCCATGAGCAGTTCTTC CASSSRTSGRAHEQFF
few TRBJ2-5 TRBV29-1 TRBD2 TGCAGCGTTGAAGAGGGGACTAGCCAAGAGACCCAGTACTTC CSVEEGTSQETQYF
many TRBJ1-1 TRBV28 - TGTGCCAGCAGTTCTCTAGGCCAGAACACTGAAGCTTTCTTT CASSSLGQNTEAFF
many TRBJ2-7 TRBV20-1 - TGCAGTGCTAAAAGACGGTCCGCTGGTGAGCAGTACTTC CSAKRRSAGEQYF
many TRBJ2-7 TRBV4-2 TRBD2 TGTGCCAGCAGCCGGGCCAGCGGGAGAGGGTACGAGCAGTACTTC CASSRASGRGYEQYF
many TRBJ2-1 TRBV27 TRBD2 TGTGCCAGCAGTTTGTCGCTAGCGGGAGGTAAATACAATGAGCAGTTCTTC CASSLSLAGGKYNEQFF
many TRBJ2-2 TRBV11-1 - TGTGCCAGCAGCTTAGCGCTAATAGGCGCGACGAACACCGGGGAGCTGTTTTTT CASSLALIGATNTGELFF
few TRBJ2-1 TRBV7-3 - TGTGCCAGCAGCCCCCACCCCGGGAGTGAAAATGAGCAGTTCTTC CASSPHPGSENEQFF
- TRBJ1-5 TRBV20-1 TRBD1 TGCAGTGCGAGCGACAGGGTGAGACAGCCCCAGCATTTT CSASDRVRQPQHF
- TRBJ2-5 TRBV4-3 - TGCGCCAGCAGCCAAGACCCTAGAATGGAGACCCAGTACTTC CASSQDPRMETQYF
few TRBJ2-7 TRBV5-1 TRBD2 TGCGCCAGCAGCTTTAGACTAGCGGGCGAGCAGTACTTC CASSFRLAGEQYF
- TRBJ2-4 TRBV5-6 - TGTGCCAGCAGCTTGAGACGGGAAATCGGAAACATTCAGTACTTC CASSLRREIGNIQYF
many TRBJ2-1 TRBV5-1 TRBD1 TGCGCCAGCAGCTTGACAGGGGGTGAGCAGTTCTTC CASSLTGGEQFF
few TRBJ2-7 TRBV4-3 TRBD2 TGCGCCAGCAGCCAGGGGATAGCGGGATCCTACGAGCAGTACTTC CASSQGIAGSYEQYF
- TRBJ1-2 TRBV7-3 - TGTGCCAGCAGCTTACGGGCAGGGAACTATGGCTACACCTTC CASSLRAGNYGYTF
- TRBJ2-7 TRBV14 - TGTGCCAGCAGCCAAGACTCCGGGACCTCCTACGAGCAGTACTTC CASSQDSGTSYEQYF
many TRBJ2-3 TRBV7-2 - TGTGCCAGCAGCTTAGTCATGGTTAGCACAGATACGCAGTATTTT CASSLVMVSTDTQYF
many TRBJ1-4 TRBV30 - TGTGCCGGGGCCCCAGGCGCAACTAATGAAAAACTGTTTTTT CAGAPGATNEKLFF
many TRBJ1-5 TRBV28 TRBD1 TGTGCCAGCAGTCCTCCGGGACAGGCCAATCAGCCCCAGCATTTT CASSPPGQANQPQHF
once TRBJ2-3 TRBV19 TRBD2 TGTGCCAGTACAGCGGGAGCCACAGATACGCAGTATTTT CASTAGATDTQYF
many TRBJ1-6 TRBV11-2 - TGTGCCAGCAGCTTAGACAGGGGAAATTCACCCCTCCACTTT CASSLDRGNSPLHF
many TRBJ1-4 TRBV28 - TGTGCCTGCGAGGACGCAACTAATGAAAAACTGTTTTTT CACEDATNEKLFF
- TRBJ1-1 TRBV28 - TGTGCCAGCAGTTCACCCGGGAGAAGAAACACTGAAGCTTTCTTT CASSSPGRRNTEAFF
many TRBJ1-2 TRBV28 - TGTGCCAGCAGTCCCATATGGGACCCCACGGGTGGCTACACCTTC CASSPIWDPTGGYTF
- TRBJ2-1 TRBV12-3/TRBV12-4 TRBD2 TGTGCCAGCAGTTTAAGGACTAGCGGGAGTAGTGATGAGCAGTTCTTC CASSLRTSGSSDEQFF
few TRBJ2-1 TRBV12-3/TRBV12-4 - TGTGCCAGCAGTAAACTAGGATACAATGAGCAGTTCTTC CASSKLGYNEQFF
- TRBJ2-1 TRBV7-2 TRBD2 TGTGCCAGCAGTTCCGAAGCGGGAACACCCTACAATGAGCAGTTCTTC CASSSEAGTPYNEQFF